These 17 T cell receptor beta chains originate from one sample sequenced in a study of T cell responses to AZD1222 COVID-19 vaccine. The method was immunoSEQ multiplex PCR; TCRdb's version includes in-frame clones alone and lacks a portion of them. Of just over 90,000 clones listed, around 87% are singletons. The sequences come from peripheral blood, collected 28 days after the second AZD1222 dose. The receptors stem from an adult who received the AZD1222 COVID-19 vaccine.

This sequence joins TRBV5-4 and TRBJ2-7; 10 bases line up with TRBD1. Germline CDR1 reads SGHNT; CDR2 reads YYREEE (reference sequence). J was trimmed by 6 bases and V by 1 base; bases with no gene match: 10. The CDR3 runs 16 residues. The CDR3 DNA reads TGTGCCAGCAGCTTGTTTCGCGGACAGGGGGTGCTCGAGCAGTACTTC. Its translation: CASSLFRGQGVLEQYF. The full variable domain, with the rest looked up from reference TRBV5-4 and TRBJ2-7, is ETGVTQSPTHLIKTRGQQVTLRCSSQSGHNTVSWYQQALGQGPQFIFQYYREEENGRGNFPPRFSGLQFPNYSSELNVNALELDDSALYLCASSLFRGQGVLEQYFGPGTRLTVT.

The chain couples TRBV16 to TRBJ1-1, with D possibly being TRBD1 (6 bases). Germline V lookup: CDR1 KGHSY, CDR2 FQNENV. The CDR3 is 16 residues long. Trimming removed 6 bases at V and 0 bases at J, with 17 bases between. DNA for the CDR3: TGTGCCAGCAGTGAAGATGTCGGACAGCTGAACACTGAAGCTTTCTTT. Translating gives CASSEDVGQLNTEAFF.

V gene TRBV27 combines with J gene TRBJ1-2, with TRBD1 identical over 9 bases. CDR3 length: 16 amino acids. Losses at the gene ends were 3 bases for V and 0 bases for J; bases not matched to a gene: 5. Germline V gives CDR1 MNHEY, CDR2 SMNVEV (reference sequence). The CDR3 region has the DNA TGTGCCAGCAGTTTTCTGGGGGACAGGGCTAACTATGGCTACACCTTC. Translation: CASSFLGDRANYGYTF.

J is TRBJ1-1 and V is TRBV6-5, with D perhaps TRBD1 (6 bases). V was trimmed by 5 bases and J by 7 bases, leaving 17 bases between them. Germline assignment: CDR1 MNHEY and CDR2 SVGAGI. The CDR3 totals 14 residues. In DNA, the CDR3 is TGTGCCAGCAGTCCATTCAGGGGAAGAGATGAAGCTTTCTTT. Translated, it gives CASSPFRGRDEAFF.

This chain uses TRBV9 with TRBJ2-1, with D perhaps assigned TRBD1 or TRBD2 (6 bases each). V gave up 4 bases and J gave up 2 bases, with 16 bases separating them. CDR1 is SGDLS and CDR2 is YYNGEE in the germline V gene. The CDR3 contains 16 residues. In DNA form, the CDR3 reads TGTGCCAGCAGCCCCCGGGGGCAGGGGACCTACAATGAGCAGTTCTTC. Protein product: CASSPRGQGTYNEQFF.

The chain recombines TRBV10-3 with TRBJ2-7, with D perhaps matching TRBD2 (6 bases). This CDR3 is 14 amino acids long. Looked up from germline, CDR1 is ENHRY and CDR2 is SYGVKD. V was trimmed by 4 bases and J by 3 bases, leaving 13 bases between them. The CDR3: CAISGSGDGYEQYF. Written as DNA, the CDR3 is TGTGCCATCAGTGGGTCGGGGGACGGCTACGAGCAGTACTTC.

The V gene is TRBV5-8, the J gene TRBJ1-4, with 8 bases fitting TRBD1. The V and J ends lost 6 bases and 10 bases, in that order; junction bases with no gene match: 8. CDR3 size: 13 residues. Germline V gene lookup returns CDR1 SGHTS and CDR2 YDEGEE. CDR3 in DNA: TGTGCCAGCAACCGGCAGGGGGCGGGAAAACTGTTTTTT. It encodes CASNRQGAGKLFF.

The J gene is TRBJ1-2, the V gene TRBV29-1; D call uncertain. The CDR3 runs 11 residues. Trimming stripped 4 bases from V and 0 bases from J, with 3 bases between. CDR1 is SQVTM, CDR2 ANQGSEA, per germline. The CDR3 DNA follows: TGCAGCGTTGTAGCTAACTATGGCTACACCTTC. It codes for CSVVANYGYTF.

The J gene is TRBJ2-7, the V gene TRBV4-2, with unresolved D. CDR1 is LGHNA, CDR2 YNFKEQ, per germline. This CDR3 is built from 15 residues. V lost 2 bases and J lost 7, with 18 bases in between. Here the CDR3 reads CASSQLKGGGYEQYF. The CDR3 nucleotides read TGTGCCAGCAGCCAATTGAAGGGTGGCGGCTATGAGCAGTACTTC.

A single count supports this clone. The rearrangement uses TRBV11-3 and TRBJ2-3; no definite D call. The CDR3 extends over 14 amino acids. Germline CDR1 reads SGHNT; CDR2 reads YENEEA. The germline V and J ends were trimmed by 1 base and 2 bases, with 7 bases remaining between them. The CDR3 coding sequence is TGTGCCAGCAGCTTAGGAGGTTACACAGATACGCAGTATTTT. It translates to CASSLGGYTDTQYF.

This sequence joins TRBV12-5 and TRBJ1-1; tentatively, D is TRBD1 (6 bases). This CDR3 is built from 12 residues. From germline, CDR1 is LGHNT and CDR2 FRNRAP. The V gene lost 4 bases and the J gene lost 8 bases, with 11 bases spanning the gap. The CDR3 region is CASGSLDREAFF. The DNA for the CDR3 is TGTGCTAGTGGTTCCCTAGACAGGGAAGCTTTCTTT.

The CDR3 here is CASSPNYDSRGGNEQFF. In nucleotides, the CDR3 is TGTGCCAGCTCACCGAATTACGACTCCAGAGGAGGCAATGAGCAGTTCTTC. The V and J genes are TRBV18 and TRBJ2-1; TRBD2 might be the D (5 bases). This CDR3 has 17 residues. Germline values: CDR1 KGHSH, CDR2 LQKENI. Trimming removed 3 bases from V and 6 bases from J, with 21 bases in between.

V gene TRBV19 combines with J gene TRBJ2-3; D might be TRBD1 (7 bases). V lost 7 bases and J lost 4, with 18 bases in between. In germline, CDR1 is LNHDA, CDR2 SQIVND (reference sequence). This CDR3 contains 15 residues. For the CDR3, the DNA is TGTGCCAGTACCCGGTCAGGGGGGTTCGCAGATACGCAGTATTTT. It codes for CASTRSGGFADTQYF.

The chain has TRBV2 and TRBJ1-1, with D possibly being TRBD1 (5 bases). This CDR3 is 13 amino acids long. V dropped 6 bases and J dropped 2 bases, with 10 bases sitting between them. Germline CDR1 and CDR2: SNHLY and FYNNEI. This CDR3 is CASSYRPNTEAFF. CDR3 sequence (DNA): TGTGCCAGCAGCTACAGGCCTAACACTGAAGCTTTCTTT.

V usage is TRBV6-5 and J usage is TRBJ1-5; 7 nucleotides agree with TRBD1. J lost 0 bases, V lost 6 bases, and 5 bases had no gene match. This CDR3 comprises 15 residues. Germline V gene sequence: CDR1 MNHEY, CDR2 SVGAGI. The CDR3 region has the DNA TGTGCCAGCAGGCCGACAGGGAATAGCAATCAGCCCCAGCATTTT. Amino acids: CASRPTGNSNQPQHF.

The chain joins TRBV7-3 to TRBJ2-1; 7 bases are a match to TRBD2. CDR1 is SGHTA and CDR2 is FQGTGA in the germline V gene. This CDR3 is 15 amino acids long. With V trimmed by 3 bases and J by 9 bases, 11 bases remained unmatched. DNA of the CDR3: TGTGCCAGCAGCTTGACTAGCTTGGCGCAGGGTGAGCAGTTCTTC. This sequence encodes CASSLTSLAQGEQFF.

The V call is TRBV10-3, the J call TRBJ2-7, with TRBD2 matching 10 bases. Germline-derived CDR1 and CDR2 are ENHRY and SYGVKD. There are 14 residues in the CDR3. V lost 5 bases to trimming and J lost 5 bases; unmatched junction nucleotides: 6. In nucleotides, the CDR3 is TGTGCCATCAGTTCTAGCGGGAGCGTTCACGAGCAGTACTTC. Protein product: CAISSSGSVHEQYF.